Listed below are T cell receptor beta chains from one sample, sequenced in a study of OX40 agonist ivuxolimab in advanced cancers. Only in-frame clones appear in the TCRdb table, and some are missing; sequencing was by immunoSEQ multiplex PCR. This table holds approximately 51,000 clones, around 77% found once. Sequences were derived from CD4+ or CD8+ T cells sorted from blood, sampled in a trial of the OX40 agonist ivuxolimab. These receptors were obtained from an adult with an advanced solid tumor such as melanoma, head and neck, liver or kidney cancer. Each CDR3 is given with its conserved first and last residue. The D gene is left open where the match is weak. Size is stated for part of the rows, as once, few or many counts, or as a class when the clone is expanded.

J gene: TRBJ1-4
V gene: TRBV7-9
D gene: .
clone size: .
CDR3 protein: CASSLAGGILDEKLFF
CDR3 DNA: TGTGCCAGCAGCTTAGCTGGGGGGATTTTGGATGAAAAACTGTTTTTT

J gene: TRBJ1-3
V gene: TRBV18
D gene: TRBD1
clone size: .
CDR3 protein: CASSFRTGRLSGNTIYF
CDR3 DNA: TGTGCCAGCTCATTTCGGACAGGGCGACTCTCTGGAAACACCATATATTTT

J gene: TRBJ2-7
V gene: TRBV28
D gene: .
clone size: .
CDR3 protein: CASSSGGEGDHLEQYF
CDR3 DNA: TGTGCCAGCAGTTCAGGAGGGGAAGGGGACCACCTCGAGCAGTACTTC

J gene: TRBJ2-2
V gene: TRBV6-1
D gene: TRBD1
clone size: few
CDR3 protein: CASSRQGANTGELFF
CDR3 DNA: TGTGCCAGCAGTCGGCAGGGGGCGAACACCGGGGAGCTGTTTTTT

J gene: TRBJ2-3
V gene: TRBV7-3
D gene: .
clone size: .
CDR3 protein: CASVGGSSSTDTQYF
CDR3 DNA: TGTGCCAGTGTGGGGGGCTCTTCTAGCACAGATACGCAGTATTTT

J gene: TRBJ2-3
V gene: TRBV9
D gene: .
clone size: .
CDR3 protein: CASSKKARGDTQYF
CDR3 DNA: TGTGCCAGCAGCAAGAAGGCCCGAGGAGATACGCAGTATTTT

J gene: TRBJ1-2
V gene: TRBV30
D gene: .
clone size: once
CDR3 protein: CAWSPSYGYTF
CDR3 DNA: TGTGCCTGGAGCCCCTCCTATGGCTACACCTTC

J gene: TRBJ2-7
V gene: TRBV5-1
D gene: .
clone size: .
CDR3 protein: CASSPGPPISYEQYF
CDR3 DNA: TGCGCCAGCAGCCCGGGACCCCCCATCTCCTACGAGCAGTACTTC

J gene: TRBJ2-1
V gene: TRBV19
D gene: .
clone size: .
CDR3 protein: CASSIMASEVSQFF
CDR3 DNA: TGTGCCAGTAGTATCATGGCTAGCGAGGTTTCGCAGTTCTTC

J gene: TRBJ1-3
V gene: TRBV5-8
D gene: TRBD1
clone size: .
CDR3 protein: CASSATGAGNTIYF
CDR3 DNA: TGTGCCAGCAGCGCGACAGGGGCTGGAAACACCATATATTTT

J gene: TRBJ2-1
V gene: TRBV7-8
D gene: TRBD1
clone size: once
CDR3 protein: CASSGSAGGSYNEQFF
CDR3 DNA: TGTGCCAGCAGCGGTAGCGCAGGGGGCTCCTACAATGAGCAGTTCTTC

J gene: TRBJ2-7
V gene: TRBV11-1
D gene: .
clone size: .
CDR3 protein: CASSPLWGRGYEQYF
CDR3 DNA: TGTGCCAGCAGCCCGCTGTGGGGGAGAGGTTACGAGCAGTACTTC

J gene: TRBJ1-2
V gene: TRBV6-6
D gene: .
clone size: .
CDR3 protein: CASTQGGGGGYTF
CDR3 DNA: TGTGCCAGCACCCAGGGCGGCGGGGGTGGCTACACCTTC

J gene: TRBJ1-1
V gene: TRBV14
D gene: TRBD1
clone size: .
CDR3 protein: CASSQAPGQGVKNTEAFF
CDR3 DNA: TGTGCCAGCAGCCAAGCGCCGGGACAGGGGGTTAAGAACACTGAAGCTTTCTTT